These 6 T cell receptor beta chains were sequenced from one sample in a study of cytomegalovirus exposure and HLA in healthy donors. 60 Vbeta and 13 Jbeta primers were used in PCR. Here immunoSEQ multiplex PCR was the method, and the copy in TCRdb shows in-frame clones only, minus some. Found here are 50,000 or so clones, roughly 76% of them singletons; the top ten hold 2.5% to 3%. Sequenced input: PBMCs. These receptors all stem from a woman in her 40s in good health and CMV-seropositive.

The rearrangement uses TRBV5-1 and TRBJ2-7, with 12 bases matching TRBD2. Germline assignment: CDR1 SGHRS and CDR2 YFSETQ. The CDR3 has 18 amino acids. Trimming cost V 0 bases and J 0 bases; bases outside gene matches: 7. The CDR3 spells CASSLVSSGGASSYEQYF. In DNA, the CDR3 is TGCGCCAGCAGCTTGGTTTCTAGCGGGGGGGCCAGCTCCTACGAGCAGTACTTC.

The chain employs TRBV30 and TRBJ1-3; the D is unclear. This CDR3 spans 11 amino acids. Trimming pared 7 bases from V and 0 bases from J, leaving 4 bases between. Germline CDR1 GTSNPN, CDR2 SVGIG (reference sequence). The CDR3 here is CAFGSGNTIYF. As DNA, the CDR3 is TGTGCCTTCGGCTCTGGAAACACCATATATTTT. Supplemented by reference TRBV30 and TRBJ1-3, the full variable domain reads SQTIHQWPATLVQPVGSPLSLECTVEGTSNPNLYWYRQAAGRGLQLLFYSVGIGQISSEVPQNLSASRPQDRQFILSSKKLLLSDSGFYLCAFGSGNTIYFGEGSWLTVV.

This clone was recorded once. In DNA, the CDR3 is TGTGCCAGCAGCTTGGAGACCCTCCCTAGGCCCGGGGAGCTGTTTTTT. Translating it yields CASSLETLPRPGELFF. The chain joins TRBV5-6 to TRBJ2-2; D uncertain. There are 16 residues in the CDR3. V was trimmed by 0 bases and J by 6 bases, leaving 15 bases between them. Germline assignment: CDR1 SGHDT and CDR2 YYEEEE.

This rearrangement joins TRBV28 to TRBJ1-2; the D gene is possibly TRBD1 (5 bases). V was trimmed by 8 bases and J by 3 bases, leaving 10 bases between them. Per germline, CDR1 MDHEN and CDR2 SYDVKM. The CDR3 loop spans 12 amino acids. The CDR3, as DNA: TGTGCCAGCGAAGGGGTGGACTATGGCTACACCTTC. The encoded protein is CASEGVDYGYTF.

The CDR3 sequence: CASSLASTGGTNEKLFF. CDR3 DNA sequence: TGTGCCAGCAGCTTAGCATCGACAGGGGGCACTAATGAAAAACTGTTTTTT. The rearrangement links TRBV7-2 to TRBJ1-4; 10 bases are shared with TRBD1. J gave up 2 bases and V 0 bases, and 3 bases lay outside the gene matches. From germline, CDR1 is SGHTA and CDR2 FQGNSA. The CDR3 loop spans 17 amino acids.

This clone showed up just once. The chain joins TRBV19 to TRBJ1-1, with 7 bases lining up with TRBD1. CDR3 length: 14 residues. Trimming at V came to 7 bases and at J to 0 bases, leaving 5 bases not matched to a gene. Germline V gene sequence: CDR1 LNHDA, CDR2 SQIVND (reference sequence). The CDR3 loop is CASKRQGLNTEAFF. The CDR3 nucleotides read TGTGCCAGTAAAAGACAGGGATTGAACACTGAAGCTTTCTTT.